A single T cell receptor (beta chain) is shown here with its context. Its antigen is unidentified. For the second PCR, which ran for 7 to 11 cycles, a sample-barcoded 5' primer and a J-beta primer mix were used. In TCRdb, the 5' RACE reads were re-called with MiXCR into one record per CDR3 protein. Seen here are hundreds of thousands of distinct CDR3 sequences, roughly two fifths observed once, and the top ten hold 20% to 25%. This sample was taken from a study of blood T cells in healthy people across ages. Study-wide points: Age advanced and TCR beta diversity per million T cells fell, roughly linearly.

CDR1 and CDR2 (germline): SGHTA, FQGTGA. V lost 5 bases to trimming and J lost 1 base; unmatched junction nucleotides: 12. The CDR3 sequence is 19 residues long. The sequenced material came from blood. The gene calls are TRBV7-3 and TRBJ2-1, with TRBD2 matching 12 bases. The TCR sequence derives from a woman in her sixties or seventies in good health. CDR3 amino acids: CASSPNGASGGGSYNEQFF. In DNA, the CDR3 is TGTGCCAGCAGCCCTAATGGGGCTAGCGGGGGGGGGTCCTACAATGAGCAGTTCTTC.